This is a list of T cell receptor beta chains from one sample in a study of T cell responses to AZD1222 COVID-19 vaccine. Method: immunoSEQ multiplex PCR; TCRdb's copy keeps in-frame clones and lacks some. The sample has fewer than 110,000 clones; roughly 89% are singletons. The sequences come from peripheral blood, collected on day 0 of AZD1222 vaccination. All receptors derive from an adult in good health. The conserved cysteine and the conserved F or W are not part of the CDR3 here.

v_gene	j_gene	CDR3aa
TRBV2	TRBJ1-5	ASSEVPGQNQPQH
TRBV2	TRBJ1-6	ASSVDRGWSLH
TRBV21-1	TRBJ2-7	ASSKQGSQEQY
TRBV27	TRBJ2-3	ASSHLDGAGGRGDTQY
TRBV28	TRBJ1-1	ASSVPGDRILNTEAF
TRBV5-1	TRBJ2-7	ASSPEVGEGSREQY
TRBV3-1/TRBV3-2	TRBJ2-5	ASSQGIKTSRATQY
TRBV29-1	TRBJ1-1	SVEWRYSNTEAF
TRBV5-1	TRBJ2-7	ASSPNPTGEQY
TRBV19	TRBJ1-5	ASQTGGWSQH
TRBV3-1/TRBV3-2	TRBJ1-2	ASSQGQGSYGYT
TRBV12-3/TRBV12-4	TRBJ2-5	ASSIMAETQY
TRBV5-1	TRBJ2-2	ASSPQTGTRTNTGELF
TRBV18	TRBJ1-1	ASSPLQNTEAF
TRBV7-2	TRBJ2-1	ASSLAAPPGAGGLNEQF
TRBV27	TRBJ2-1	ASSSPSGGVDEQF
TRBV6-2/TRBV6-3	TRBJ1-2	ASSYTSEGSGYGYT